This TCR beta chain was observed in a study of cytomegalovirus exposure and HLA in healthy donors. The PCR used 60 Vbeta and 13 Jbeta primers. Here immunoSEQ multiplex PCR was the method, and the copy in TCRdb shows in-frame clones only, minus some. The data show 150,000 to 200,000 clones, roughly 81% seen once. Sequencing input: PBMCs. This TCR came from a young man in good health and CMV-seropositive.

CDR3 sequence (DNA): TGTGCCAGCAGTCCTCAGGGGGCCGGCAATCAGCCCCAGCATTTT. It specifies CASSPQGAGNQPQHF. V usage is TRBV27 and J usage is TRBJ1-5, with 8 nucleotides matching TRBD1. The CDR3 has 15 amino acids. Germline trimming cut 5 bases from V and 2 bases from J; bases unmatched to any gene: 5. Per the germline V gene, CDR1 is MNHEY and CDR2 is SMNVEV (reference sequence).